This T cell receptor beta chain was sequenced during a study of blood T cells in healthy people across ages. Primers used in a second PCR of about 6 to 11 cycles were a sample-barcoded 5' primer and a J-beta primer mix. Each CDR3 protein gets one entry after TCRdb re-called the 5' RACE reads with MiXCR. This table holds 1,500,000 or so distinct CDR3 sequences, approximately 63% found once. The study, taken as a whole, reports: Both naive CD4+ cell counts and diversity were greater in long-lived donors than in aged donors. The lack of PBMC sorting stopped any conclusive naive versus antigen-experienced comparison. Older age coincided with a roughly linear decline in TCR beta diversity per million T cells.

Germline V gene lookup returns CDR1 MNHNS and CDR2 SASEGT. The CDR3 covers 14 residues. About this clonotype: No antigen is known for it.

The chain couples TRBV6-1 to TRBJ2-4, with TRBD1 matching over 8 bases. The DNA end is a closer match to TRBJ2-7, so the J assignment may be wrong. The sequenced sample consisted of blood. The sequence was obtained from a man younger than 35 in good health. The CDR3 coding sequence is TGTGCCAGCAGAGTAGGACAGGGAACCTACGAGCAGTACTTC. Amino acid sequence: CASRVGQGTYEQYF.